A single sample is the source of the 16 T cell receptor beta chains below, sequenced in a study of T cells after yellow fever vaccination. TCRdb reprocessed the 5' RACE reads with MiXCR, giving one entry per CDR3 protein. The sample holds roughly 300,000 distinct CDR3 sequences; about 6.9% are singletons and the top ten take around 17%. The material sequenced was PBMCs, taken about 49 days after the first yellow fever vaccination. The receptor source for this set is a man aged 18 to 29 who received the YFV17D yellow fever vaccine.

This clonotype was found a few times. The V and J genes are TRBV28 and TRBJ2-7, with D perhaps assigned TRBD1 or TRBD2 (5 bases each). This CDR3 contains 18 residues. The V gene lost 11 bases and the J gene lost 0 bases, with 29 bases spanning the gap. Germline V gene data show CDR1 as MDHEN and CDR2 as SYDVKM. Here the CDR3 DNA reads TGTGCCGCCTCGCGGTGGGACGGACTTCCCCCTGGCTCCTACGAGCAGTACGTC. This codes for CAASRWDGLPPGSYEQYV.

This clonotype was detected ten times or more. The chain uses TRBV12-3 or TRBV12-4 and TRBJ2-1; weak D call: TRBD2 (6 bases). The CDR3 loop spans 15 amino acids. The V end lost 4 bases, the J end lost 0 bases, and 10 bases lay between the germline ends. CDR3 DNA: TGTGCCAGCAGTTATGGGGGGAGCTCCTACAATGAGCAGTTCTTC. Translated, it gives CASSYGGSSYNEQFF.

The chain employs TRBV12-5 and TRBJ1-5, with 7 bases fitting TRBD1. Germline lookup yields CDR1 LGHNT and CDR2 FRNRAP. J lost 4 bases, V lost 8 bases, and 8 bases had no gene match. CDR3 size: 14 residues. CDR3 sequence reads: CASSTTGVNQPQHF. The CDR3 region has the DNA TGTGCTAGTTCAACAACAGGGGTTAATCAGCCCCAGCATTTT.

The table lists this clonotype with many counts. The chain joins TRBV19 to TRBJ1-1, with TRBD1 as a possible D gene (5 bases). The germline V and J ends were trimmed by 4 bases and 5 bases, with 11 bases remaining between them. Germline CDR1 LNHDA, CDR2 SQIVND (reference sequence). The CDR3 spans 13 residues. CDR3 amino acids: CASSTGRKTEAFF. The CDR3 DNA is TGTGCCAGTAGTACGGGACGCAAAACTGAAGCTTTCTTT.

This rearrangement joins TRBV20-1 to TRBJ1-2; D is unresolved. The CDR3 runs 12 residues. With 6 bases removed from V and 7 bases from J, the gap between germline ends came to 15 bases. Germline V gene data show CDR1 as DFQATT and CDR2 as SNEGSKA (reference sequence). CDR3 nucleotides: TGCAGTGCGACCCCCTTGGGAGGTGGCTACACCTTC. This encodes CSATPLGGGYTF.

The chain links TRBV5-6 to TRBJ2-1; no clear D. Trimming removed 4 bases from V and 4 bases from J, with 6 bases in between. Germline V gene sequence: CDR1 SGHDT, CDR2 YYEEEE. The CDR3 length is 12 residues. The CDR3 DNA sequence: TGTGCCAGCAGCAATGAGTACAATGAGCAGTTCTTC. Translation: CASSNEYNEQFF.

This clonotype was seen only a few times. This chain connects TRBV6-1 to TRBJ2-1; the match to TRBD2 covers 7 bases. Trimming removed 6 bases from V and 4 bases from J; junction bases left unmatched: 12. CDR3 size: 16 residues. Germline V gives CDR1 MNHNS, CDR2 SASEGT. The CDR3 protein is CASSDLASGIYNEQFF. The CDR3, as DNA: TGTGCCAGCAGCGACCTGGCTAGCGGAATTTACAATGAGCAGTTCTTC.

Only a few counts were recorded for this clonotype. J is TRBJ2-1 and V is TRBV24-1; 7 positions match TRBD2. Germline V CDR1 and CDR2: KGHDR, SFDVKD. V gave up 6 bases and J gave up 9 bases; unmatched junction bases: 10. The CDR3 covers 14 residues. CDR3 loop: CATSHGRGWGEQFF. The CDR3 DNA follows: TGTGCCACCAGTCATGGGAGGGGCTGGGGTGAGCAGTTCTTC.

V is TRBV6-5 and J is TRBJ2-7; D ambiguous. Per the germline V gene, CDR1 is MNHEY and CDR2 is SVGAGI. V lost 6 bases to trimming and J lost 0 bases, with 9 bases between them. The CDR3 runs 13 residues. In nucleotides, the CDR3 is TGTGCCAGCAGGGGCCCCAACTCCTACGAGCAGTACTTC. It translates to CASRGPNSYEQYF.

This chain uses TRBV11-2 with TRBJ2-7, with D uncertain. With 1 base removed from V and 4 bases from J, the gap between germline ends came to 8 bases. Germline CDR1 and CDR2: SGHAT and FQNNGV. The CDR3 extends over 13 amino acids. CDR3 in amino acids: CASSLVPGYEQYF. The CDR3, as DNA: TGTGCCAGCAGCTTAGTTCCTGGGTACGAGCAGTACTTC.

This clonotype was observed a handful of times. This sequence joins TRBV7-9 and TRBJ2-7; weak D call: TRBD2 (5 bases). Germline V gives CDR1 SEHNR, CDR2 FQNEAQ (reference sequence). V was cut by 2 bases and J by 7 bases, with 12 bases left in between. This CDR3 comprises 13 residues. CDR3 sequence (DNA): TGTGCCAGCAGCTTAATCGGGGTGGGGGAGCAGTACTTC. Its protein is CASSLIGVGEQYF.

This clonotype was recorded a few times. This CDR3 reads CSARVASPVGLRNQPQHF. DNA for the CDR3: TGCAGTGCTAGAGTAGCCTCCCCGGTGGGATTGCGCAATCAGCCCCAGCATTTT. The genes are TRBV20-1 and TRBJ1-5, with D unresolved. Germline CDR1 DFQATT, CDR2 SNEGSKA (reference sequence). V was pared by 1 base and J by 2 bases, with 21 bases between. CDR3 length equals 18 residues.

This clonotype came up a few times. The chain carries TRBV5-6 and TRBJ1-4, with a possible D match to TRBD1 (6 bases). The CDR3 consists of 15 residues. Trimming pared 4 bases from V and 0 bases from J, leaving 10 bases between. Germline V gene sequence: CDR1 SGHDT, CDR2 YYEEEE. The CDR3 nucleotides are TGTGCCAGCAGCCGAGGGGGACCAACTAATGAAAAACTGTTTTTT. Translating it yields CASSRGGPTNEKLFF. Based on the CDR3 plus reference TRBV5-6 and TRBJ1-4, the full variable domain is DAGVTQSPTHLIKTRGQQVTLRCSPKSGHDTVSWYQQALGQGPQFIFQYYEEEERQRGNFPDRFSGHQFPNYSSELNVNALLLGDSALYLCASSRGGPTNEKLFFGSGTQLSVL.

This clonotype was seen repeatedly, ten times or more. This rearrangement joins TRBV6-5 to TRBJ2-1; 7 bases line up with TRBD1. CDR3 length: 17 amino acids. Per the germline V gene, CDR1 is MNHEY and CDR2 is SVGAGI. V lost 5 bases and J lost 0; bases outside the gene matches: 10. This chain's CDR3 is CASSPSRTGSSYNEQFF. The CDR3 coding sequence is TGTGCCAGCAGTCCCTCGAGGACAGGTAGCTCCTACAATGAGCAGTTCTTC.

This clonotype was counted a few times. V gene TRBV7-2 combines with J gene TRBJ2-7; D gene unclear. Germline CDR1 SGHTA, CDR2 FQGNSA. V lost 5 bases and J 3 bases, leaving 11 bases between the germline ends. The CDR3 has 13 amino acids. The CDR3 is CASSRLRDYEQYV. CDR3 DNA: TGTGCCAGCAGCCGCTTGAGAGACTACGAGCAGTACGTC.

The table lists this clonotype with a few counts. The rearrangement links TRBV11-2 to TRBJ2-6; D not certain. Germline-derived CDR1 and CDR2 are SGHAT and FQNNGV. V lost 6 bases and J 4 bases, leaving 7 bases between the germline ends. The CDR3 consists of 13 residues. CDR3 in DNA: TGTGCCAGCAGTTCTATCGGGGCCAACGTCCTGACTTTC. It encodes CASSSIGANVLTF.